The 9 T cell receptor beta chains below all came from one sample that was sequenced in a study of blood T cell repertoires in COVID-19. Repertoires were generated with immunoSEQ multiplex PCR, while TCRdb's copy carries only in-frame clones and drops some. The sample has approximately 240,000 clones, 65% to 85% seen once. The specimen sequenced was peripheral blood. These receptor sequences come from a woman under 40 with COVID-19, enrolled during active disease.

This chain uses TRBV29-1 with TRBJ1-1; the match to TRBD1 covers 8 bases. The CDR3 covers 13 residues. From germline, CDR1 is SQVTM and CDR2 ANQGSEA. The trim removed 3 bases at V and 8 bases at J, leaving 8 bases unmatched. This CDR3 is CSVDSGGWGEAFF. DNA for the CDR3: TGCAGCGTTGATTCAGGGGGCTGGGGGGAAGCTTTCTTT.

This clone showed up just once. The chain combines TRBV4-2 with TRBJ2-5; 11 bases agree with TRBD2. The CDR3 sequence is 15 residues long. In germline, CDR1 is LGHNA, CDR2 YNFKEQ. The ends lost 4 bases at V and 2 bases at J; junction bases unmatched: 3. CDR3 DNA: TGTGCCAGCAGCCGGGGGACTAGCGGACAAGAGACCCAGTACTTC. Translated, it gives CASSRGTSGQETQYF.

This chain uses TRBV9 with TRBJ1-2, with 8 bases that match TRBD1. Trimming removed 4 bases from V and 4 bases from J; junction bases left unmatched: 21. Germline CDR1 reads SGDLS; CDR2 reads YYNGEE. The CDR3 contains 19 residues. CDR3 residues: CASSPQAQGAPGVTYGYTF. DNA of the CDR3: TGTGCCAGCAGCCCTCAAGCCCAGGGGGCGCCTGGTGTGACCTATGGCTACACCTTC.

The rearrangement uses TRBV19 and TRBJ1-2; 9 bases map to TRBD1. Germline values: CDR1 LNHDA, CDR2 SQIVND (reference sequence). The V and J ends lost 6 bases and 4 bases, in that order; junction bases with no gene match: 9. CDR3 size: 15 residues. The CDR3 sequence is CASRPRQGGTYGYTF. The DNA of the CDR3 is TGTGCCAGTAGACCCAGACAGGGGGGTACCTATGGCTACACCTTC.

This clone appeared a single time. This rearrangement joins TRBV6-5 to TRBJ1-5, with 9 bases identical to TRBD1. CDR1 is MNHEY and CDR2 is SVGAGI in the germline V gene. This CDR3 has 15 amino acids. Trimming removed 4 bases from V and 4 bases from J; junction bases left unmatched: 5. The CDR3 nucleotides are TGTGCCAGCAGTTCCACAGGGGGCCCTAATCAGCCCCAGCATTTT. It specifies CASSSTGGPNQPQHF.

This clone has a handful of counts. The chain carries TRBV27 and TRBJ2-2, with 8 bases lining up with TRBD2. The CDR3 is 13 residues long. V dropped 2 bases and J dropped 9; count of bases not matched to a gene: 2. The germline gives CDR1 MNHEY, CDR2 SMNVEV (reference sequence). The CDR3 region is CASSLAGGRELFF. CDR3 DNA sequence: TGTGCCAGCAGTTTAGCGGGAGGCCGGGAGCTGTTTTTT.

The chain is built from TRBV4-3 and TRBJ2-5; 11 bases map to TRBD2. The germline V gene encodes CDR1 LGHNA and CDR2 YSLEER. This CDR3 is built from 16 residues. J lost 5 bases, V lost 1 base, and 6 bases had no gene match. The CDR3 bases are TGCGCCAGCAGCCAAGCCCTAGCGGGGGGTGGGGAGACCCAGTACTTC. It specifies CASSQALAGGGETQYF.

This clone has a handful of counts. The genes are TRBV19 and TRBJ2-7; 9 bases are a match to TRBD1. CDR3 size: 13 residues. CDR1 and CDR2 from the germline V gene are LNHDA and SQIVND (reference sequence). V trimming: 4 bases; J trimming: 3 bases; junction bases outside the gene matches: 1. In DNA, the CDR3 is TGTGCCAGTAGTACGGACAGGGGCTACGAGCAGTACTTC. Translated, it gives CASSTDRGYEQYF.

This chain joins TRBV29-1 and TRBJ2-1; a possible D gene is TRBD1 (6 bases). Trimming removed 8 bases from V and 6 bases from J, with 14 bases in between. Germline V gives CDR1 SQVTM, CDR2 ANQGSEA. The CDR3 is 12 residues long. CDR3 nucleotide sequence: TGCAGCTTACCGCTAGGGGGCAATGAGCAGTTCTTC. Translated: CSLPLGGNEQFF.